The present TCR beta chain was sequenced within a study of PD-L1 blockade in urothelial cancer. Across the study: Per blood sample, T cells had a median of roughly 150,000.

Time point reported: peripheral blood 6 weeks after treatment start. This CDR3 comprises 16 residues. V was pared by 0 bases and J by 4 bases, with 7 bases of the junction left unmatched. Germline V gene lookup returns CDR1 SGDLS and CDR2 YYNGEE. Sequencing was performed with immunoSEQ multiplex PCR; in TCRdb, only in-frame clones are kept and a portion is missing. Among some 120,000 clones listed, under 95% were seen once. The receptor was isolated from a man aged 60-69 years with urothelial cancer. The V call is TRBV9, the J call TRBJ2-5, with 9 bases fitting TRBD1. The sequenced sample was PBMCs, obtained around atezolizumab (anti-PD-L1) treatment. This chain's CDR3 is CASSVAGGTGIETQYF. The CDR3, as DNA: TGTGCCAGCAGCGTAGCTGGCGGGACAGGGATAGAGACCCAGTACTTC. Complete variable domain (other parts from reference TRBV9 and TRBJ2-5): DSGVTQTPKHLITATGQRVTLRCSPRSGDLSVYWYQQSLDQGLQFLIQYYNGEERAKGNILERFSAQQFPDLHSELNLSSLELGDSALYFCASSVAGGTGIETQYFGPGTRLLVL.